This T cell receptor beta chain comes out of a study of cytomegalovirus exposure and HLA in healthy donors. Germline V gene data show CDR1 as MNHNY and CDR2 as SVGAGI (reference sequence). The CDR3 is 14 amino acids. The V gene end was trimmed by 8 bases and the J gene end by 0 bases; junction bases not matched to a gene: 6. Researchers ran the PCR with 60 Vbeta and 13 Jbeta primers. Here immunoSEQ multiplex PCR was the method, and the copy in TCRdb shows in-frame clones only, minus some. Of about 260,000 clones in the sample, about 75% were seen once. Material: PBMCs. This TCR came from a female donor in good health and CMV-seronegative. The chain combines TRBV6-6 with TRBJ1-1, with 7 bases identical to TRBD1. The CDR3 spells CASAADRLNTEAFF. CDR3 nucleotide sequence: TGTGCCAGCGCCGCGGACAGGCTGAACACTGAAGCTTTCTTT.